The 4 T cell receptor beta chains presented below share a single source sample, sequenced in a study of neurological immune-mediated disorders. TCRdb reanalysed the 5' RACE reads using MiXCR and keeps one entry per CDR3 protein. The repertoire holds around 30,000 distinct CDR3 sequences, with approximately 4.4% as singletons. The sequencing input was PBMCs. All receptors come from a man aged 18 to 35 in good health.

This clonotype was seen at least ten times. This chain connects TRBV4-2 to TRBJ1-6; 7 positions match TRBD1. The CDR3 runs 14 residues. V trimming: 3 bases; J trimming: 6 bases; junction bases outside the gene matches: 2. Germline V gene sequence: CDR1 LGHNA, CDR2 YNFKEQ. This CDR3 is CASSQGTANSPLHF. CDR3 nucleotides: TGTGCCAGCAGCCAGGGGACAGCTAATTCACCCCTCCACTTT.

This clonotype was detected ten times or more. CDR3 sequence (DNA): TGTGCCAGCAGCTTGGCTGGGGGCGGGCCTGAAGCTTTCTTT. Its translation is CASSLAGGGPEAFF. The chain carries TRBV7-2 and TRBJ1-1, with D tentatively TRBD1 (6 bases). In germline, CDR1 is SGHTA, CDR2 FQGNSA. V was trimmed by 3 bases and J by 6 bases, leaving 14 bases between them. This CDR3 has 14 amino acids.

This clonotype was counted ten times or more. The chain is built from TRBV4-2 and TRBJ2-7; 9 positions agree with TRBD1. V was clipped by 3 bases and J by 3 bases; unmatched bases: 0. The CDR3 totals 13 residues. Germline V lookup: CDR1 LGHNA, CDR2 YNFKEQ. The CDR3 region has the DNA TGTGCCAGCAGCCAGACAGGGGGCTACGAGCAGTACTTC. This gives the protein CASSQTGGYEQYF.

This clonotype was observed many times. The chain has TRBV4-1 and TRBJ1-1; D is uncertain. The V and J ends lost 8 bases and 1 base respectively, with 14 bases between them. CDR3 length: 14 residues. Per germline, CDR1 MGHRA and CDR2 YSYEKL. The CDR3 here is CASQNRAENTEAFF. CDR3 DNA: TGCGCCAGCCAGAACCGGGCAGAGAACACTGAAGCTTTCTTT.